The T cell receptor beta chain described here comes from a study of blood T cell repertoires in COVID-19. Living in about 25 US areas, the participants were between roughly 18 and 89 years of age. Original processing methods: Amplification from reference gene primers served as the basis for estimated nucleated cell counts. Sequencing used immunoSEQ multiplex PCR; TCRdb keeps in-frame clones, though not all of them. That table gives V, J and clone size, and the DNA gave D and trimming. Of 300,000 to 500,000 clones listed, roughly 87% were seen once; the top ten hold about 2.1%. Trimming pared 0 bases from V and 3 bases from J, leaving 9 bases between. This CDR3 is built from 15 residues. The V gene's germline CDR1 is SGDLS and CDR2 YYNGEE.

J is TRBJ1-4 and V is TRBV9; no clear D. The sample comprised PBMCs or T cells enriched from blood (not recorded which). The sequence was collected from a woman between 40 and 55 years old with acute COVID-19. The CDR3 coding sequence is TGTGCCAGCAGCGTAGGGGCAGGCCCTAATGAAAAACTGTTTTTT. Translating gives CASSVGAGPNEKLFF.